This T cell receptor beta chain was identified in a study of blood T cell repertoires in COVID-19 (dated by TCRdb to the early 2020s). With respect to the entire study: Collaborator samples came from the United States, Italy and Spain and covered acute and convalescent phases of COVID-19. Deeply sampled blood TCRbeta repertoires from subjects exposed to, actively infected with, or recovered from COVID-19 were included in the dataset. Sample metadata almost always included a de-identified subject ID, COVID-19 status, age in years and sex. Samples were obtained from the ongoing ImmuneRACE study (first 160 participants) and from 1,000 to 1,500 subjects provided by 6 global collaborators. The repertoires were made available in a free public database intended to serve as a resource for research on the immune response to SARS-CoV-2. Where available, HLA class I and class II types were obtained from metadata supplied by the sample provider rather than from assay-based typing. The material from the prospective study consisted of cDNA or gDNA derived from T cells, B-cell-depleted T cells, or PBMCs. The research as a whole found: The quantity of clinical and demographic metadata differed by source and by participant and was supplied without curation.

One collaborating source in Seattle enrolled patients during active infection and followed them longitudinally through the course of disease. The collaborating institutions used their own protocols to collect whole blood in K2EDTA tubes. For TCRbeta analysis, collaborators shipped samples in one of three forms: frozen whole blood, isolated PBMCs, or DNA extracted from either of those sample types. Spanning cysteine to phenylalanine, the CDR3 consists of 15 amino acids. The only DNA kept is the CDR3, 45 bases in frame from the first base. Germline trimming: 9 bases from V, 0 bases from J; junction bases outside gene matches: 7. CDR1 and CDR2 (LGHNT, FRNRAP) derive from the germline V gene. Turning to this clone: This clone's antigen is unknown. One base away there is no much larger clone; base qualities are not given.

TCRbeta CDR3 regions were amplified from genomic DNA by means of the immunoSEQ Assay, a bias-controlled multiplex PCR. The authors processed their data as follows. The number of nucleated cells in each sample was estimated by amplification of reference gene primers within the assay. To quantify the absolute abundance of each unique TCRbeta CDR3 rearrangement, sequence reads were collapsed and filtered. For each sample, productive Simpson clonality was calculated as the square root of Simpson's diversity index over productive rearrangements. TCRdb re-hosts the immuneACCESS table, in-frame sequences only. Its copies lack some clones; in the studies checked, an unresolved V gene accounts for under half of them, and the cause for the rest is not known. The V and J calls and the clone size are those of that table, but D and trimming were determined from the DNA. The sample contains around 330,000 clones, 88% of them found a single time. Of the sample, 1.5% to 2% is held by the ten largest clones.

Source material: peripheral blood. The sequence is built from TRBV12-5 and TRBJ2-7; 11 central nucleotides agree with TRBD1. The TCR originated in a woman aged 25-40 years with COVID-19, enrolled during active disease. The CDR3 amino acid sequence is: CASTGTGGLSYEQYF. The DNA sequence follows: TGTGCTAGCACCGGGACAGGGGGACTCTCCTACGAGCAGTACTTC. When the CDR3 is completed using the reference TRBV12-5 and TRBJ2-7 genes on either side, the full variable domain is DARVTQTPRHKVTEMGQEVTMRCQPILGHNTVFWYRQTMMQGLELLAYFRNRAPLDDSGMPKDRFSAEMPDATLATLKIQPSEPRDSAVYFCASTGTGGLSYEQYFGPGTRLTVT.